A single sample gave rise to the 8 T cell receptor beta chains below, sequenced in a study of CD8+ T cells in alopecia areata. Treatment noted: oral pan-JAK inhibitor, 5-10 mg twice daily. Extracted RNA was reverse transcribed into cDNA, the sequencing template. The protocol was immunoSEQ multiplex PCR, while the TCRdb copy is restricted to in-frame clones and leaves out a portion. The data show about 140,000 clones, around 83% seen once. This material consisted of CD8+ T cells sorted from blood, taken at week 4, from a patient treated with tofacitinib. These receptors were taken from a human donor with alopecia areata.

The chain employs TRBV30 and TRBJ2-7, with 7 bases matching TRBD1. The CDR3 extends over 12 amino acids. Losses at the gene ends were 6 bases for V and 5 bases for J; bases not matched to a gene: 7. Germline CDR1 is GTSNPN and CDR2 is SVGIG (reference sequence). DNA for the CDR3: TGTGCCTGTTTGACAGGGTTCAACGAGCAGTACTTC. Translated: CACLTGFNEQYF.

This clone was observed a handful of times. The chain joins TRBV19 to TRBJ1-3; D unresolved. From germline, CDR1 is LNHDA and CDR2 SQIVND (reference sequence). The CDR3 covers 14 residues. V was shortened by 6 bases and J by 5 bases, with 14 bases between the two germline ends. CDR3 nucleotides: TGTGCCAGTAGCCGGGGAATGGCAAGAAACACCATATATTTT. It specifies CASSRGMARNTIYF. The variable domain in full, with the rest retrieved from reference TRBV19 and TRBJ1-3, is DGGITQSPKYLFRKEGQNVTLSCEQNLNHDAMYWYRQDPGQGLRLIYYSQIVNDFQKGDIAEGYSVSREKKESFPLTVTSAQKNPTAFYLCASSRGMARNTIYFGEGSWLTVV.

This rearrangement joins TRBV2 to TRBJ1-2; D gene ambiguous. The CDR3 runs 10 residues. Trimming shortened V by 6 bases and J by 3 bases, and 2 bases separated the two germline ends. Per the germline V gene, CDR1 is SNHLY and CDR2 is FYNNEI. The CDR3 sequence: CASRDYGYTF. As DNA, the CDR3 is TGTGCCAGCAGAGACTATGGCTACACCTTC.

The chain couples TRBV5-4 to TRBJ2-3; a weak D match, TRBD1 (6 bases). Germline lookup yields CDR1 SGHNT and CDR2 YYREEE (reference sequence). The length of the CDR3 is 15 residues. V lost 4 bases and J lost 0, with 12 bases in between. The CDR3 DNA follows: TGTGCCAGCAGCCCAACAGGGATTAGCACAGATACGCAGTATTTT. It yields the protein CASSPTGISTDTQYF.

This clone was observed a single time. V gene TRBV14 combines with J gene TRBJ1-2; D gene uncertain. CDR3 length equals 15 residues. V lost 1 base and J lost 7, with 16 bases in between. Germline V gene data show CDR1 as SGHDN and CDR2 as FVKESK. CDR3 amino acids: CASSQVERIPCGYTF. CDR3 nucleotide sequence: TGTGCCAGCAGCCAAGTTGAGCGTATCCCCTGTGGCTACACCTTC. The whole variable domain, filled in from reference TRBV14 and TRBJ1-2, reads EAGVTQFPSHSVIEKGQTVTLRCDPISGHDNLYWYRRVMGKEIKFLLHFVKESKQDESGMPNNRFLAERTGGTYSTLKVQPAELEDSGVYFCASSQVERIPCGYTFGSGTRLTVV.

This sequence joins TRBV9 and TRBJ2-3; no clear D. The CDR3 sequence is 13 residues long. V was pared by 3 bases and J by 2 bases, with 7 bases between. Germline V gene sequence: CDR1 SGDLS, CDR2 YYNGEE. The CDR3 bases are TGTGCCAGCAGCGGAGTATACACAGATACGCAGTATTTT. Its translation: CASSGVYTDTQYF. Looking up the rest from reference TRBV9 and TRBJ2-3 gives the full variable domain: DSGVTQTPKHLITATGQRVTLRCSPRSGDLSVYWYQQSLDQGLQFLIQYYNGEERAKGNILERFSAQQFPDLHSELNLSSLELGDSALYFCASSGVYTDTQYFGPGTRLTVL.

The table lists this clone with a few counts. This sequence joins TRBV7-9 and TRBJ2-5; 7 nucleotides agree with TRBD1. The germline V gene has CDR1 SEHNR and CDR2 FQNEAQ (reference sequence). After removal of 2 bases from V and 6 bases from J, the junction contained 9 bases not matched to a gene. The length of the CDR3 is 15 residues. CDR3 sequence reads: CASSLSIQGNQTQYF. CDR3 in DNA: TGTGCCAGCAGCTTATCGATACAGGGGAACCAGACCCAGTACTTC.

The V gene is TRBV29-1, the J gene TRBJ2-2; no firm D call. The CDR3 has 12 amino acids. V was pared by 5 bases and J by 6 bases, with 10 bases between. The V gene's germline CDR1 is SQVTM and CDR2 ANQGSEA. The CDR3 DNA follows: TGCAGCGTTATACGAGCCTCCGGGGAGCTGTTTTTT. Its protein product is CSVIRASGELFF.